This passage covers 27 T cell receptor beta chains from one sample sequenced in a study of CD8+ T cells in alopecia areata. Investigators isolated RNA and reverse transcribed it into cDNA to act as the sequencing template. Generated by immunoSEQ multiplex PCR, the TCRdb table keeps only in-frame clones and is missing some. The profile shows hundreds of thousands of clones, about three fifths of them singletons. Noted treatment: oral pan-JAK inhibitor, 5-10 mg twice daily. The source material was CD4+ T cells sorted from blood, sampled between weeks 51 and 52, from a patient treated with tofacitinib. The receptors stem from a human donor with alopecia areata.

In this sample, this clone turned up a few times. J is TRBJ2-3 and V is TRBV6-1; D unresolved. Germline V gene sequence: CDR1 MNHNS, CDR2 SASEGT. The CDR3 extends over 15 amino acids. The V end lost 8 bases, the J end lost 0 bases, and 15 bases lay between the germline ends. The CDR3 loop is CASLWTLMSTDTQYF. The CDR3 DNA reads as TGTGCCAGCTTGTGGACCCTTATGAGCACAGATACGCAGTATTTT.

This chain uses TRBV30 with TRBJ2-7; TRBD2 is a possible D gene (5 bases). Trimming pared 4 bases from V and 2 bases from J, leaving 9 bases between. Germline V gene data show CDR1 as GTSNPN and CDR2 as SVGIG (reference sequence). This CDR3 comprises 12 residues. Written as DNA, the CDR3 is TGTGCCTGGACCCGAGGGACCTACGAGCAGTACTTC. Translated: CAWTRGTYEQYF. The full variable domain, in which reference TRBV30 and TRBJ2-7 provide the parts outside the CDR3, is SQTIHQWPATLVQPVGSPLSLECTVEGTSNPNLYWYRQAAGRGLQLLFYSVGIGQISSEVPQNLSASRPQDRQFILSSKKLLLSDSGFYLCAWTRGTYEQYFGPGTRLTVT.

The chain employs TRBV5-4 and TRBJ1-1, with no clear D. Deletions cut 1 base from V and 1 base from J, with 17 bases between. CDR1 is SGHNT and CDR2 is YYREEE in the germline V gene (reference sequence). The CDR3 has 17 residues. CDR3 DNA: TGTGCCAGCAGCTTGAGGCTCTCGGATCGAGCGAACACTGAAGCTTTCTTT. This encodes CASSLRLSDRANTEAFF.

This clone turned up a few times. The V and J genes are TRBV5-4 and TRBJ2-2; D is unresolved. V lost 1 base and J lost 1, with 8 bases in between. CDR3 size: 15 residues. Germline V gene lookup returns CDR1 SGHNT and CDR2 YYREEE (reference sequence). CDR3: CASSLRLQNTGELFF. The CDR3 DNA reads as TGTGCCAGCAGCTTGAGGCTCCAGAACACCGGGGAGCTGTTTTTT. Full variable domain (outside the CDR3, taken from reference TRBV5-4 and TRBJ2-2): ETGVTQSPTHLIKTRGQQVTLRCSSQSGHNTVSWYQQALGQGPQFIFQYYREEENGRGNFPPRFSGLQFPNYSSELNVNALELDDSALYLCASSLRLQNTGELFFGEGSRLTVL.

The chain joins TRBV30 to TRBJ1-4; D may be TRBD1 (5 bases). Trimming took off 2 bases at V and 2 bases at J, with 12 bases between the two ends. Germline CDR1 is GTSNPN and CDR2 is SVGIG (reference sequence). The length of the CDR3 is 15 residues. The CDR3: CAWSPRGGTNEKLFF. CDR3 coding DNA: TGTGCCTGGAGTCCCCGCGGGGGGACTAATGAAAAACTGTTTTTT.

This clone has only a few counts. V and J are TRBV5-1 and TRBJ2-1, with a possible D match to TRBD2 (5 bases). Germline V gene data show CDR1 as SGHRS and CDR2 as YFSETQ. The CDR3 consists of 15 residues. The V and J ends lost 0 bases and 9 bases respectively, with 16 bases between them. CDR3 residues: CASSLEGLLGSEQFF. The CDR3 nucleotides are TGCGCCAGCAGCTTGGAGGGCCTCCTAGGGAGTGAGCAGTTCTTC.

The chain has TRBV4-1 and TRBJ2-7; tentatively, D is TRBD1 or TRBD2 (6 bases each). Trimming pared 0 bases from V and 6 bases from J, leaving 15 bases between. The length of the CDR3 is 15 residues. Germline CDR1 MGHRA, CDR2 YSYEKL. CDR3 DNA sequence: TGCGCCAGCAGCCAAGATAACCGGGGGCTGGGCGAGCAGTACTTC. It is translated as CASSQDNRGLGEQYF.

This clone occurred a few times. The chain couples TRBV29-1 to TRBJ2-3; D is uncertain. This CDR3 region has 12 residues. Deletions cut 7 bases from V and 4 bases from J, with 12 bases between. The germline V gene encodes CDR1 SQVTM and CDR2 ANQGSEA. CDR3 protein: CSARTAPDTQYF. The CDR3 DNA sequence: TGCAGCGCGCGTACGGCCCCAGATACGCAGTATTTT.

Only a few counts were recorded for this clone. This chain's CDR3 is CAISEWGQGQGNQPQHF. The CDR3 nucleotides are TGTGCCATCAGTGAGTGGGGGCAGGGACAGGGTAATCAGCCCCAGCATTTT. This rearrangement joins TRBV10-3 to TRBJ1-5; TRBD1 matches at 9 bases. The CDR3 spans 17 residues. With 1 base clipped from V and 4 bases from J, the junction kept 8 bases outside the gene matches. Germline CDR1 ENHRY, CDR2 SYGVKD.

The V and J genes are TRBV27 and TRBJ2-6; TRBD1 agrees at 7 bases. In germline, CDR1 is MNHEY, CDR2 SMNVEV (reference sequence). The V segment lost 5 bases and the J segment 2 bases; nucleotides outside the gene matches: 6. The CDR3 has 16 amino acids. The CDR3 loop reads CASSPHRGTGANVLTF. The CDR3 coding sequence is TGTGCCAGCAGTCCCCACAGGGGTACTGGGGCCAACGTCCTGACTTTC. Complete variable domain (other parts from reference TRBV27 and TRBJ2-6): EAQVTQNPRYLITVTGKKLTVTCSQNMNHEYMSWYRQDPGLGLRQIYYSMNVEVTDKGDVPEGYKVSRKEKRNFPLILESPSPNQTSLYFCASSPHRGTGANVLTFGAGSRLTVL.

This clone was seen more than once but under ten times. This chain joins TRBV5-1 and TRBJ2-1, with D possibly being TRBD2 (5 bases). This CDR3 contains 12 residues. V was shortened by 4 bases and J by 10 bases, with 12 bases between the two germline ends. The germline V gene encodes CDR1 SGHRS and CDR2 YFSETQ. CDR3 protein: CASSAPTKEQFF. The CDR3, as DNA: TGCGCCAGCAGCGCCCCGACTAAAGAGCAGTTCTTC.

This chain connects TRBV2 to TRBJ2-7; TRBD1 aligns across 8 bases. The germline CDR1 and CDR2 sequences are SNHLY and FYNNEI. Trimming removed 5 bases from V and 5 bases from J; junction bases left unmatched: 8. This CDR3 comprises 14 residues. CDR3 sequence: CASSTGTGSDEQYF. Written as DNA, the CDR3 is TGTGCCAGCAGTACTGGGACAGGATCCGACGAGCAGTACTTC. The full variable domain, rest sourced from reference TRBV2 and TRBJ2-7, is EPEVTQTPSHQVTQMGQEVILRCVPISNHLYFYWYRQILGQKVEFLVSFYNNEISEKSEIFDDQFSVERPDGSNFTLKIRSTKLEDSAMYFCASSTGTGSDEQYFGPGTRLTVT.

This rearrangement joins TRBV5-4 to TRBJ2-5; tentative D call: TRBD1 (6 bases). The CDR3 is 14 amino acids. CDR1 SGHNT and CDR2 YYREEE come from the germline V gene (reference sequence). The V gene lost 2 bases and the J gene lost 1 base, with 9 bases spanning the gap. As DNA, the CDR3 is TGTGCCAGCAGCTTAAAGACAGGCCAAGAGACCCAGTACTTC. Amino acid sequence: CASSLKTGQETQYF.

This clone was counted only a few times. The sample contains more than one DNA sequence encoding this CDR3. J is TRBJ2-5 and V is TRBV29-1, with 10 positions matching TRBD1. The junction had 1 base not matched to a gene; V was cut back by 4 bases and J by 5 bases. The germline V gene has CDR1 SQVTM and CDR2 ANQGSEA. The CDR3 loop spans 12 amino acids. CDR3 loop: CSVGTGGETQYF. CDR3 in DNA: TGCAGCGTTGGGACAGGGGGGGAGACCCAGTACTTC. Supplemented by reference TRBV29-1 and TRBJ2-5, the full variable domain reads SAVISQKPSRDICQRGTSLTIQCQVDSQVTMMFWYRQQPGQSLTLIATANQGSEATYESGFVIDKFPISRPNLTFSTLTVSNMSPEDSSIYLCSVGTGGETQYFGPGTRLLVL.

The V and J genes are TRBV19 and TRBJ2-1, with D unresolved. V was cut by 1 base and J by 7 bases, with 8 bases left in between. The CDR3 length is 13 residues. Looked up from germline, CDR1 is LNHDA and CDR2 is SQIVND (reference sequence). The CDR3 DNA reads as TGTGCCAGTAGTATAGGTAGTCCGAATGAGCAGTTCTTC. Encoded protein: CASSIGSPNEQFF.

This sequence joins TRBV29-1 and TRBJ1-2; 7 bases fit TRBD1. This CDR3 is 15 amino acids long. Looked up from germline, CDR1 is SQVTM and CDR2 is ANQGSEA. With V trimmed by 5 bases and J by 4 bases, 13 bases remained unmatched. This CDR3 reads CSVSANSGTAYGYTF. Written as DNA, the CDR3 is TGCAGCGTTTCTGCCAACTCCGGGACAGCCTATGGCTACACCTTC.

This clone occurred a few times. The chain combines TRBV7-9 with TRBJ2-5; 7 nucleotides line up with TRBD1. CDR1 and CDR2 (germline): SEHNR, FQNEAQ (reference sequence). V trimming: 6 bases; J trimming: 7 bases; junction bases outside the gene matches: 8. The CDR3 totals 13 residues. CDR3 region: CASRIQGHGTQYF. In nucleotides, the CDR3 is TGTGCCAGCAGGATACAGGGGCACGGGACCCAGTACTTC.

This chain connects TRBV5-1 to TRBJ2-1; weak D call: TRBD1 (5 bases). The germline gives CDR1 SGHRS, CDR2 YFSETQ. The CDR3 totals 13 residues. V dropped 4 bases and J dropped 4 bases, with 9 bases sitting between them. The CDR3 DNA is TGCGCCAGCAGCCCGGACAATTACAATGAGCAGTTCTTC. It codes for CASSPDNYNEQFF.

This chain uses TRBV7-9 with TRBJ2-5; 7 bases fit TRBD1. CDR1 is SEHNR and CDR2 is FQNEAQ in the germline V gene (reference sequence). V dropped 3 bases and J dropped 2; count of bases not matched to a gene: 6. The CDR3 spans 15 residues. The CDR3: CASSLGDRSQETQYF. The CDR3 coding sequence is TGTGCCAGCAGCTTGGGGGACAGAAGTCAAGAGACCCAGTACTTC.

The chain carries TRBV30 and TRBJ1-1; D uncertain. The germline gives CDR1 GTSNPN, CDR2 SVGIG (reference sequence). CDR3 length: 11 residues. The V gene lost 3 bases and the J gene lost 4 bases, with 6 bases spanning the gap. The DNA for the CDR3 is TGTGCCTGGAGCACAAGCACTGAAGCTTTCTTT. Translating it yields CAWSTSTEAFF.

The CDR3 loop reads CASSGSLGQGVYEQYF. Written as DNA, the CDR3 is TGTGCCAGCAGTGGGTCTTTGGGACAGGGAGTTTACGAGCAGTACTTC. The chain recombines TRBV2 with TRBJ2-7; 9 nucleotides agree with TRBD1. The CDR3 covers 16 residues. CDR1 is SNHLY and CDR2 is FYNNEI in the germline V gene. Germline trimming cut 4 bases from V and 4 bases from J; bases unmatched to any gene: 11. Full variable domain (outside the CDR3, taken from reference TRBV2 and TRBJ2-7): EPEVTQTPSHQVTQMGQEVILRCVPISNHLYFYWYRQILGQKVEFLVSFYNNEISEKSEIFDDQFSVERPDGSNFTLKIRSTKLEDSAMYFCASSGSLGQGVYEQYFGPGTRLTVT.

This clone was counted between two and nine times. The rearrangement uses TRBV11-2 and TRBJ2-3, with 7 bases matching TRBD1. Trimming took 5 bases from V and 5 from J; bases not matched to a gene: 7. CDR3 length: 14 residues. Germline V gives CDR1 SGHAT, CDR2 FQNNGV. CDR3 DNA: TGTGCCAGCAGCCGACGACAGGGCCTAGATACGCAGTATTTT. The encoded protein is CASSRRQGLDTQYF.

The chain couples TRBV30 to TRBJ1-6; no definite D call. The CDR3 has 13 residues. Trimming left V 0 bases short and J 10 bases short, with 10 bases between. Germline CDR1 and CDR2: GTSNPN and SVGIG (reference sequence). The CDR3 DNA reads as TGTGCCTGGAGTGTAATAGGGAGGTCACCCCTCCACTTT. Translation gives CAWSVIGRSPLHF.

J is TRBJ2-5 and V is TRBV20-1; D remains unclear. Trimming took 3 bases from V and 5 from J, leaving 7 bases between them. CDR1 is DFQATT, CDR2 SNEGSKA, per germline (reference sequence). This CDR3 region has 11 residues. CDR3 sequence reads: CSASGSETQYF. DNA of the CDR3: TGCAGTGCTAGCGGTTCGGAGACCCAGTACTTC.

The chain recombines TRBV5-1 with TRBJ2-1; a weak D match, TRBD2 (7 bases). This CDR3 spans 15 amino acids. CDR1 SGHRS and CDR2 YFSETQ come from the germline V gene. Trimming stripped 3 bases from V and 5 bases from J, with 15 bases between. Written as DNA, the CDR3 is TGCGCCAGCAGCTCGACCGGGGGGCTCAACAATGAGCAGTTCTTC. It codes for CASSSTGGLNNEQFF.

The J gene is TRBJ2-5, the V gene TRBV5-6; 7 nucleotides align to TRBD2. This CDR3 region has 13 residues. CDR1 SGHDT and CDR2 YYEEEE come from the germline V gene. V lost 4 bases to trimming and J lost 4 bases; unmatched junction nucleotides: 4. The CDR3 loop reads CASSRTSRETQYF. CDR3 coding DNA: TGTGCCAGCAGCCGGACTAGTCGAGAGACCCAGTACTTC.

In this sample, this clone turned up once. The chain couples TRBV7-9 to TRBJ1-6; TRBD1 might be the D (5 bases). Trimming removed 2 bases from V and 12 bases from J, with 11 bases in between. CDR1 is SEHNR and CDR2 is FQNEAQ in the germline V gene (reference sequence). The CDR3 is 13 amino acids. The CDR3: CASSLRQDKPLHF. The DNA of the CDR3 is TGTGCCAGCAGCTTAAGGCAGGACAAACCCCTCCACTTT.